The 29 T cell receptor beta chains below come from one sample, sequenced in a study of T-cell reconstitution after alpha-beta-depleted transplantation in children. The TCRbeta library was prepared with unique molecular identifiers. TCRdb re-called the PCR reads through MiXCR, storing one row per CDR3 protein. The sample lists 700,000 to 950,000 distinct CDR3 sequences, 15% to 20% occurring once. The sequencing here drew on PBMCs, mostly from graft donor cells, taken 360 days after TCRalphabeta/CD19-depleted stem cell transplant. These receptors originate from a male patient younger than 18 who had a stem cell transplant for acute lymphoblastic leukemia, so the T cells may come from the graft donor.

The chain recombines TRBV3-1 with TRBJ2-2; tentatively, D is TRBD2 (5 bases). This CDR3 comprises 15 residues. V was shortened by 4 bases and J by 4 bases, with 13 bases between the two germline ends. Per the germline V gene, CDR1 is LGHDT and CDR2 is YNNKEL (reference sequence). For the CDR3, the DNA is TGTGCCAGCAGCCCCGAGGGAGAGGGCACCGGGGAGCTGTTTTTT. This codes for CASSPEGEGTGELFF.

This clonotype has only a few counts. The chain combines TRBV25-1 with TRBJ1-6; TRBD1 is a possible D gene (5 bases). CDR1 and CDR2 (germline): MGHDK, SYGVNS. V gave up 3 bases and J gave up 9 bases, with 9 bases separating them. This CDR3 has 13 amino acids. CDR3 region: CASSDWGGSPLHF. The CDR3 DNA reads TGTGCCAGCAGTGATTGGGGCGGTTCACCCCTCCACTTT.

This clonotype was found a few times. This chain connects TRBV20-1 to TRBJ2-1; maybe TRBD2 (7 bases). CDR3 length equals 15 residues. Germline CDR1 is DFQATT and CDR2 is SNEGSKA (reference sequence). V gave up 6 bases and J gave up 0 bases, with 15 bases separating them. CDR3 DNA sequence: TGCAGTGCCGCCGGGGGCGGGAGCTCCTACAATGAGCAGTTCTTC. It codes for CSAAGGGSSYNEQFF.

This clonotype has just a few counts. The chain combines TRBV2 with TRBJ2-5; 13 positions match TRBD2. Germline assignment: CDR1 SNHLY and CDR2 FYNNEI. The CDR3 has 15 residues. After removal of 4 bases from V and 5 bases from J, the junction contained 4 bases not matched to a gene. The CDR3 here is CASSGTSGSWETQYF. CDR3 DNA: TGTGCCAGCAGTGGGACTAGCGGGAGCTGGGAGACCCAGTACTTC. Full variable domain (rest looked up from reference TRBV2 and TRBJ2-5): EPEVTQTPSHQVTQMGQEVILRCVPISNHLYFYWYRQILGQKVEFLVSFYNNEISEKSEIFDDQFSVERPDGSNFTLKIRSTKLEDSAMYFCASSGTSGSWETQYFGPGTRLLVL.

J is TRBJ2-2 and V is TRBV5-6; D possibly corresponds to TRBD2 (6 bases). Deletions cut 0 bases from V and 3 bases from J, with 12 bases between. The CDR3 is 16 amino acids. Germline CDR1 and CDR2: SGHDT and YYEEEE. The CDR3 region has the DNA TGTGCCAGCAGCTTGGCGGGAGTGGAGGACACCGGGGAGCTGTTTTTT. This translates into CASSLAGVEDTGELFF.

In its sample, this clonotype was seen many times. The V gene is TRBV27, the J gene TRBJ1-5; 7 bases are shared with TRBD1. V shed 4 bases, J shed 5 bases, and the junction held 5 bases outside the gene matches. CDR1 is MNHEY and CDR2 is SMNVEV in the germline V gene (reference sequence). This CDR3 region has 14 residues. The CDR3 region has the DNA TGTGCCAGCAGTTACACAGGGGTGGATCAGCCCCAGCATTTT. Protein product: CASSYTGVDQPQHF.

In regard to this clonotype: A read error may produce the germline difference seen at one junction end. The chain combines TRBV3-1 with TRBJ1-6; D not resolved. The CDR3 has 19 residues. CDR1 and CDR2 (germline): LGHDT, YNNKEL (reference sequence). In DNA, the CDR3 is TGTACCAGCAGTTTAAGGGCGGAGCTACGAGGACCCCAGAATTCACCCCTCCACTTT. This translates into CTSSLRAELRGPQNSPLHF. The variable domain in full, with the rest retrieved from reference TRBV3-1 and TRBJ1-6, is DTAVSQTPKYLVTQMGNDKSIKCEQNLGHDTMYWYKQDSKKFLKIMFSYNNKELIINETVPNRFSPKSPDKAHLNLHINSLELGDSAVYFCTSSLRAELRGPQNSPLHFGNGTRLTVT.

In this sample, this clonotype turned up many times. The rearrangement links TRBV7-9 to TRBJ2-5; D ambiguous. The V gene lost 4 bases and the J gene lost 0 bases, with 3 bases spanning the gap. From germline, CDR1 is SEHNR and CDR2 FQNEAQ (reference sequence). The CDR3 extends over 12 amino acids. The CDR3 DNA is TGTGCCAGCAGCTCGTACCAAGAGACCCAGTACTTC. Translation: CASSSYQETQYF.

In DNA, the CDR3 is TGCGCCAGCAGTCAATCGTCGGACAACTCCTTCATTACTTCGAGCTCCTACGAGCAGTACTTC. It is translated as CASSQSSDNSFITSSSYEQYF. The chain joins TRBV23-1 to TRBJ2-7; perhaps TRBD1 as D (5 bases). TRBV23-1 is designated an ORF whose function remains uncertain. Trimming stripped 0 bases from V and 0 bases from J, with 27 bases between. The CDR3 spans 21 residues.

The chain links TRBV4-1 to TRBJ1-5; 7 bases are shared with TRBD1. V shed 2 bases and J 1 base; nucleotides not matched to a gene: 8. The CDR3 has 17 residues. Germline-derived CDR1 and CDR2 are MGHRA and YSYEKL. As DNA, the CDR3 is TGCGCCAGCAGCCAAACAGGGGTAATCCTAAGCAATCAGCCCCAGCATTTT. Translating it yields CASSQTGVILSNQPQHF.

This clonotype was detected a few times. This chain links TRBV9 with TRBJ2-5, with 7 positions matching TRBD1. This CDR3 comprises 13 residues. Germline assignment: CDR1 SGDLS and CDR2 YYNGEE. V trimming: 5 bases; J trimming: 1 base; junction bases outside the gene matches: 2. For the CDR3, the DNA is TGTGCCAGCAGAGGGACAGCCCAAGAGACCCAGTACTTC. Protein product: CASRGTAQETQYF.

The chain joins TRBV4-2 to TRBJ2-7; no clear D gene. V lost 2 bases and J 2 bases, leaving 22 bases between the germline ends. The CDR3 is 18 residues long. CDR1 and CDR2 from the germline V gene are LGHNA and YNFKEQ. The CDR3 nucleotides are TGTGCCAGCAGCCAATACCCAGGTTTTGGCGAATCCGCCTACGAGCAGTACTTC. Translation gives CASSQYPGFGESAYEQYF.

This clonotype was observed at least ten times. The chain links TRBV29-1 to TRBJ2-1, with 7 bases identical to TRBD2. Trimming at V came to 6 bases and at J to 0 bases, leaving 8 bases not matched to a gene. The CDR3 totals 15 residues. The germline gives CDR1 SQVTM, CDR2 ANQGSEA. The CDR3: CSVLSGASSYNEQFF. The CDR3 bases are TGCAGCGTCCTAAGCGGGGCGAGCTCCTACAATGAGCAGTTCTTC.

There are a few counts of this clonotype. CDR3 in amino acids: CASSRSGSDTDTQYF. DNA of the CDR3: TGTGCCAGCAGCCGTAGCGGGAGTGACACAGATACGCAGTATTTT. This chain links TRBV12-3 or TRBV12-4 with TRBJ2-3; 9 bases line up with TRBD2. Trimming at V came to 6 bases and at J to 2 bases, leaving 6 bases not matched to a gene. The CDR3 loop spans 15 amino acids.

This clonotype was seen more than once but under ten times. The chain uses TRBV6-2 or TRBV6-3 and TRBJ2-3; TRBD2 agrees at 9 bases. V shed 9 bases, J shed 4 bases, and the junction held 17 bases outside the gene matches. CDR3 size: 17 residues. Per the germline V gene, CDR1 is MNHEY and CDR2 is SVGEGT. CDR3 sequence (DNA): TGTGCCAGTTGTCTAGGGAGCGGGAGGATGATGGCAGATACGCAGTATTTT. It codes for CASCLGSGRMMADTQYF.

This clonotype was observed a handful of times. The genes are TRBV20-1 and TRBJ2-1, with D possibly being TRBD2 (6 bases). This CDR3 spans 12 amino acids. V gave up 2 bases and J gave up 15 bases, with 17 bases separating them. Germline CDR1 reads DFQATT; CDR2 reads SNEGSKA (reference sequence). For the CDR3, the DNA is TGCAGTGCTAGATCGGGGACTCCTGCGCTGTTCTTC. Protein sequence: CSARSGTPALFF.

This clonotype has more than one count but fewer than ten. The chain couples TRBV12-3 or TRBV12-4 to TRBJ2-1, with D tentatively TRBD1 or TRBD2 (5 bases each). V lost 2 bases to trimming and J lost 0 bases, with 11 bases between them. The CDR3 has 16 residues. Here the CDR3 reads CASSLSGASSYNEQFF. The CDR3 nucleotides read TGTGCCAGCAGTTTATCCGGGGCCAGCTCCTACAATGAGCAGTTCTTC.

This clonotype was seen a handful of times. V is TRBV6-5 and J is TRBJ1-6; the D is unclear. The CDR3 length is 12 residues. V dropped 3 bases and J dropped 9 bases, with 6 bases sitting between them. CDR1 MNHEY and CDR2 SVGAGI come from the germline V gene. The CDR3 reads CASSYLASPLHF. The CDR3, as DNA: TGTGCCAGCAGTTATTTAGCTTCACCCCTCCACTTT.

This clonotype showed up just a few times. This chain joins TRBV20-1 and TRBJ1-2, with D hard to call. In germline, CDR1 is DFQATT, CDR2 SNEGSKA (reference sequence). The germline V and J ends were trimmed by 1 base and 2 bases, with 8 bases remaining between them. The CDR3 is 13 amino acids. CDR3 nucleotides: TGCAGTGCTAGAGTAGCGGTGAACTATGGCTACACCTTC. It specifies CSARVAVNYGYTF.

This clonotype came up a few times. The CDR3 loop is CASSPVSYGYTF. CDR3 coding DNA: TGTGCCAGCTCACCGGTCAGCTATGGCTACACCTTC. The rearrangement links TRBV18 to TRBJ1-2; D ambiguous. The CDR3 sequence is 12 residues long. Germline loops: CDR1 KGHSH, CDR2 LQKENI. V was clipped by 3 bases and J by 4 bases, with 6 bases between them. The variable domain in full, with the rest retrieved from reference TRBV18 and TRBJ1-2, is NAGVMQNPRHLVRRRGQEARLRCSPMKGHSHVYWYRQLPEEGLKFMVYLQKENIIDESGMPKERFSAEFPKEGPSILRIQQVVRGDSAAYFCASSPVSYGYTFGSGTRLTVV.

The sample holds a few counts of this clonotype. The V gene is TRBV9, the J gene TRBJ2-7; D perhaps matches TRBD1 (5 bases). Per the germline V gene, CDR1 is SGDLS and CDR2 is YYNGEE. The CDR3 runs 14 residues. The V end lost 0 bases, the J end lost 4 bases, and 11 bases lay between the germline ends. This CDR3 is CASSVEDTIYEQYF. Written as DNA, the CDR3 is TGTGCCAGCAGCGTAGAGGACACAATATACGAGCAGTACTTC.

This clonotype was seen more than once but under ten times. At one end the junction does not follow the germline gene, possibly because of a read error. V usage is TRBV27 and J usage is TRBJ1-5; 10 bases agree with TRBD1. Germline lookup yields CDR1 MNHEY and CDR2 SMNVEV (reference sequence). This CDR3 region has 14 residues. The CDR3 region is CASSLSGVGQGLFF. CDR3 nucleotide sequence: TGTGCCAGCAGTTTATCGGGAGTGGGACAGGGGTTGTTTTTT.

V and J are TRBV5-1 and TRBJ2-5; no clear D gene. V was shortened by 0 bases and J by 5 bases, with 8 bases between the two germline ends. This CDR3 has 13 residues. Germline V gene sequence: CDR1 SGHRS, CDR2 YFSETQ. The CDR3 spells CASSLVVWETQYF. Written as DNA, the CDR3 is TGCGCCAGCAGCTTGGTGGTGTGGGAGACCCAGTACTTC.

In this sample, this clonotype turned up a few times. The J gene is TRBJ1-5, the V gene TRBV20-1, with 7 bases aligning to TRBD1. The V segment lost 4 bases and the J segment 7 bases; nucleotides outside the gene matches: 4. The CDR3 is made up of 12 amino acids. Germline values: CDR1 DFQATT, CDR2 SNEGSKA (reference sequence). The CDR3 coding sequence is TGCAGTGCTAACAGGGGTGCCCAGCCCCAGCATTTT. Residues: CSANRGAQPQHF.

The CDR3 region is CASSSATASGNTIYF. CDR3 coding DNA: TGCGCCAGCAGCTCTGCTACAGCCTCTGGAAACACCATATATTTT. This chain connects TRBV5-1 to TRBJ1-3; D gene uncertain. The CDR3 spans 15 residues. Germline CDR1 and CDR2: SGHRS and YFSETQ. Trimming took 3 bases from V and 0 from J, leaving 10 bases between them.

This clonotype was picked up a small number of times. The genes are TRBV6-1 and TRBJ2-1, with 11 bases identical to TRBD2. Germline-derived CDR1 and CDR2 are MNHNS and SASEGT. The V segment lost 5 bases and the J segment 6 bases; nucleotides outside the gene matches: 12. The CDR3 runs to 17 residues. In nucleotides, the CDR3 is TGTGCCAGCAGTCCGGACGGACTAGCGGGTTTCCTCAATGAGCAGTTCTTC. Amino acids: CASSPDGLAGFLNEQFF.

This chain joins TRBV6-1 and TRBJ2-2, with 13 bases aligning to TRBD2. V dropped 5 bases and J dropped 0; count of bases not matched to a gene: 3. CDR3 length: 17 amino acids. Germline assignment: CDR1 MNHNS and CDR2 SASEGT. The chain's CDR3 is CASSKGTSGTNTGELFF. CDR3 coding DNA: TGTGCCAGCAGTAAAGGGACTAGCGGGACGAACACCGGGGAGCTGTTTTTT.

This clonotype was seen repeatedly, ten times or more. This CDR3 reads CASSYGPQGLYF. The DNA for the CDR3 is TGCGCCAGCAGCTATGGGCCACAGGGGCTATACTTC. The chain employs TRBV5-1 and TRBJ2-7, with TRBD1 matching 7 bases. Germline V gives CDR1 SGHRS, CDR2 YFSETQ. V was pared by 3 bases and J by 13 bases, with 10 bases of the junction left unmatched. The CDR3 has 12 residues.

The genes are TRBV29-1 and TRBJ2-7; possibly TRBD2 for D (6 bases). The CDR3 runs to 13 residues. CDR1 is SQVTM and CDR2 is ANQGSEA in the germline V gene. V lost 7 bases, J lost 3 bases, and 16 bases lay in between. The DNA of the CDR3 is TGCAGCGGTGGACGCGGCGGGAACTACGAGCAGTACTTC. The encoded protein is CSGGRGGNYEQYF.